The 24 T cell receptor beta chains reported below all come from one sample, sequenced in a study of early T cells in non-severe SARS-CoV-2 infection. TCRdb reprocessed the 5' RACE reads with MiXCR, giving one entry per CDR3 protein. Seen here are 20,000 to 25,000 distinct CDR3 sequences, 4.3% observed once, and the top ten hold approximately 15%. The sequenced material came from whole blood. These TCRs come from an adult who was a healthcare worker with PCR-confirmed SARS-CoV-2 infection or an uninfected control (not recorded which).

CDR3 region: CASSILESTDTQYF. The CDR3 region has the DNA TGTGCCAGCTCCATTCTAGAAAGTACAGATACGCAGTATTTT. The chain uses TRBV27 and TRBJ2-3, with unresolved D. Germline CDR1 MNHEY, CDR2 SMNVEV (reference sequence). V shed 8 bases and J shed 3 bases, with 15 bases lying between them. The CDR3 has 14 residues.

This clonotype was counted ten times or more. This chain links TRBV27 with TRBJ2-1, with a tentative D call TRBD1 (6 bases). Trimming removed 5 bases from V and 6 bases from J, with 11 bases in between. The CDR3 is 13 amino acids. The V gene's germline CDR1 is MNHEY and CDR2 SMNVEV (reference sequence). This CDR3 reads CASSPRQVNEQFF. The CDR3, as DNA: TGTGCCAGCAGTCCAAGACAGGTCAATGAGCAGTTCTTC.

In this sample, this clonotype turned up many times. The chain employs TRBV29-1 and TRBJ2-3; D may be TRBD1 (5 bases). The CDR3 is 11 residues long. Germline lookup yields CDR1 SQVTM and CDR2 ANQGSEA. With 5 bases removed from V and 5 bases from J, the gap between germline ends came to 8 bases. DNA of the CDR3: TGCAGCGTTCGTCAGGGAGATACGCAGTATTTT. The encoded protein is CSVRQGDTQYF.

The V call is TRBV15, the J call TRBJ2-5; tentative D call: TRBD1 (5 bases). The length of the CDR3 is 13 residues. V gave up 8 bases and J gave up 8 bases, with 18 bases separating them. Germline-derived CDR1 and CDR2 are LNHNV and YYDKDF (reference sequence). Here the CDR3 reads CATALGPTGTQYF. Written as DNA, the CDR3 is TGTGCCACCGCTTTAGGGCCAACAGGCACCCAGTACTTC. The full variable domain, in which reference TRBV15 and TRBJ2-5 provide the parts outside the CDR3, is DAMVIQNPRYQVTQFGKPVTLSCSQTLNHNVMYWYQQKSSQAPKLLFHYYDKDFNNEADTPDNFQSRRPNTSFCFLDIRSPGLGDTAMYLCATALGPTGTQYFGPGTRLLVL.

There are many counts of this clonotype. The gene calls are TRBV6-5 and TRBJ2-7; 12 nucleotides match TRBD2. CDR3 length equals 13 residues. From germline, CDR1 is MNHEY and CDR2 SVGAGI. V lost 10 bases, J lost 4 bases, and 5 bases stayed unmatched. CDR3 in amino acids: CATLGTSGYEQYF. CDR3 in DNA: TGTGCCACCCTCGGGACTAGCGGGTACGAGCAGTACTTC.

This clonotype was seen repeatedly, ten times or more. The gene calls are TRBV5-8 and TRBJ1-2, with a possible D match to TRBD1 (5 bases). CDR1 is SGHTS, CDR2 YDEGEE, per germline. V lost 1 base, J lost 2 bases, and 12 bases lay in between. CDR3 size: 15 residues. CDR3 sequence reads: CASSLLGDLNYGYTF. DNA of the CDR3: TGTGCCAGCAGCTTGTTGGGGGATTTAAACTATGGCTACACCTTC.

This clonotype showed up many times. V gene TRBV6-6 combines with J gene TRBJ2-5; the D is unclear. CDR3 length equals 14 residues. The ends were cut back, 0 bases at V and 5 bases at J, with 10 bases in the middle. Germline loops: CDR1 MNHNY, CDR2 SVGAGI (reference sequence). CDR3 DNA sequence: TGTGCCAGCAGTTACTCGGGCAATCGGGAGACCCAGTACTTC. Its translation is CASSYSGNRETQYF.

J is TRBJ2-1 and V is TRBV4-1, with unresolved D. Germline V lookup: CDR1 MGHRA, CDR2 YSYEKL. This CDR3 comprises 11 residues. V shed 4 bases and J shed 6 bases, with 4 bases lying between them. This CDR3 reads CASSLPNEQFF. The CDR3 DNA sequence: TGCGCCAGCAGCCTCCCCAATGAGCAGTTCTTC.

V gene TRBV12-3 or TRBV12-4 combines with J gene TRBJ2-1; 7 bases are shared with TRBD1. V shed 9 bases, J shed 8 bases, and the junction held 10 bases outside the gene matches. This CDR3 is 13 amino acids long. CDR3 sequence reads: CARGQDNCDEQFF. Here the CDR3 DNA reads TGTGCCAGAGGACAGGATAATTGCGATGAGCAGTTCTTC.

This clonotype was recorded at least ten times. V is TRBV6-5 and J is TRBJ2-3; D might be TRBD2 (7 bases). The germline gives CDR1 MNHEY, CDR2 SVGAGI. The germline V and J ends were trimmed by 4 bases and 1 base, with 12 bases remaining between them. The CDR3 consists of 15 residues. CDR3 nucleotide sequence: TGTGCCAGCAGTTCCGCGGGGGCACGCACAGATACGCAGTATTTT. Its protein is CASSSAGARTDTQYF.

This clonotype was picked up many times. The rearrangement joins TRBV21-1 to TRBJ1-6; TRBD1 is taken as the D call from the table, unchecked against the DNA. TRBV21-1 is a known pseudogene. The CDR3 is 17 residues long. The CDR3 DNA reads as TGTGCCAGCAGCATCCCCATCCCTGTACAGGCCGGTTCACCCCTCCACTTT. Encoded protein: CASSIPIPVQAGSPLHF.

The table lists this clonotype with many counts. J is TRBJ2-5 and V is TRBV10-3, with D hard to call. Trimming removed 0 bases from V and 5 bases from J, with 4 bases in between. The CDR3 runs to 12 residues. CDR1 is ENHRY and CDR2 is SYGVKD in the germline V gene. CDR3 in amino acids: CAISESPETQYF. Written as DNA, the CDR3 is TGTGCCATCAGTGAGTCTCCGGAGACCCAGTACTTC.

This clonotype came up once. The chain is built from TRBV28 and TRBJ1-4; D is unclear. V dropped 6 bases and J dropped 10 bases, with 9 bases sitting between them. The CDR3 covers 11 residues. The germline CDR1 and CDR2 sequences are MDHEN and SYDVKM. The CDR3 region has the DNA TGTGCCAGCAGCCAGACGGGAAAACTGTTTTTT. Translated: CASSQTGKLFF. Filled out from reference TRBV28 and TRBJ1-4, the complete variable domain reads DVKVTQSSRYLVKRTGEKVFLECVQDMDHENMFWYRQDPGLGLRLIYFSYDVKMKEKGDIPEGYSVSREKKERFSLILESASTNQTSMYLCASSQTGKLFFGSGTQLSVL.

In its sample, this clonotype was seen many times. This rearrangement joins TRBV24-1 to TRBJ2-5; D possibly corresponds to TRBD2 (5 bases). CDR3 size: 12 residues. V lost 6 bases and J lost 5, with 9 bases in between. CDR1 and CDR2 (germline): KGHDR, SFDVKD. The chain's CDR3 is CATSSTGETQYF. CDR3 sequence (DNA): TGTGCCACCAGTAGTACGGGGGAGACCCAGTACTTC.

The sample holds many counts of this clonotype. The rearrangement uses TRBV3-1 and TRBJ1-2, with D uncertain. The germline V gene encodes CDR1 LGHDT and CDR2 YNNKEL (reference sequence). The V end was cut by 0 bases, the J end by 8 bases, with 10 bases between. This CDR3 comprises 13 residues. CDR3 nucleotide sequence: TGTGCCAGCAGCCAAGAAGCAGGAGGCGGCTACACCTTC. Its translation is CASSQEAGGGYTF.

Comment on this clonotype: Given a much more abundant clone one base away, this may be a read error. The chain uses TRBV12-3 or TRBV12-4 and TRBJ1-1; the D gene is possibly TRBD1 (6 bases). This CDR3 has 12 amino acids. The CDR3 protein is CVIQDRLTEVFF. The CDR3 DNA reads TGTGTCATCCAAGACAGGTTAACTGAAGTTTTCTTT.

This clonotype was counted ten times or more. The junction shows a germline mismatch at one end, possibly a read error. The chain joins TRBV6-1 to TRBJ1-1; a possible D gene is TRBD1 (6 bases). This CDR3 has 13 amino acids. Germline loops: CDR1 MNHNS, CDR2 SASEGT. The CDR3 bases are TGTGCCAGCAGTGAAGGGGGGCGGACTGAAGTTTTCTTT. This codes for CASSEGGRTEVFF.

The sample holds many counts of this clonotype. V usage is TRBV5-1 and J usage is TRBJ1-1, with 9 bases aligning to TRBD1. The germline V gene has CDR1 SGHRS and CDR2 YFSETQ. The junction had 16 bases not matched to a gene; V was cut back by 4 bases and J by 3 bases. CDR3 length: 18 residues. The CDR3 is CASSPVQGAGRFDTEAFF. In DNA, the CDR3 is TGCGCCAGCAGCCCCGTACAGGGGGCAGGAAGATTTGACACTGAAGCTTTCTTT.

This clonotype showed up many times. CDR3 coding DNA: TGTGCCAGCAGCTCCCGGGACGGATCCTACAATGAGCAGTTCTTC. It yields the protein CASSSRDGSYNEQFF. The genes are TRBV11-2 and TRBJ2-1; D may correspond to TRBD1 or TRBD2 (5 bases each). Trimming stripped 4 bases from V and 1 base from J, with 11 bases between. The CDR3 sequence is 15 residues long. Germline CDR1 reads SGHAT; CDR2 reads FQNNGV.

This clonotype was seen more than once but under ten times. The chain joins TRBV18 to TRBJ2-2; 8 bases match TRBD1. The trim removed 4 bases at V and 4 bases at J, leaving 11 bases unmatched. CDR1 and CDR2 from the germline V gene are KGHSH and LQKENI. There are 17 residues in the CDR3. DNA of the CDR3: TGTGCCAGCTCACATCCCGGGACAGGTGGAGTCACCGGGGAGCTGTTTTTT. Translated, it gives CASSHPGTGGVTGELFF.

This clonotype was observed many times. V gene TRBV2 combines with J gene TRBJ2-1, with 9 nucleotides matching TRBD1. The V gene's germline CDR1 is SNHLY and CDR2 FYNNEI. This CDR3 has 14 amino acids. The J segment lost 5 bases and the V segment lost 8 bases, leaving 7 bases of the junction unmatched. The CDR3 here is CASLQDRGNNEQFF. CDR3 bases: TGTGCCAGCCTCCAGGACAGGGGAAACAATGAGCAGTTCTTC.

This clonotype has a count of ten or more. The chain joins TRBV19 to TRBJ2-2; 8 bases are shared with TRBD2. Trimming removed 6 bases from V and 3 bases from J; junction bases left unmatched: 12. CDR1 LNHDA and CDR2 SQIVND come from the germline V gene (reference sequence). This CDR3 comprises 17 residues. Written as DNA, the CDR3 is TGTGCCAGTAGCCCAAGTGTCTCGGGGGGGGACACCGGGGAGCTGTTTTTT. Amino acid sequence: CASSPSVSGGDTGELFF.

This clonotype was observed at least ten times. The rearrangement joins TRBV10-3 to TRBJ1-6; D is undetermined. The V and J ends lost 3 bases and 4 bases respectively, with 10 bases between them. Germline lookup yields CDR1 ENHRY and CDR2 SYGVKD. The CDR3 has 15 residues. CDR3 loop: CAISDQSLYNSPLHF. The CDR3 DNA reads as TGTGCCATCAGTGACCAGTCGTTGTATAATTCACCCCTCCACTTT.

This clonotype was seen ten or more times. The V call is TRBV7-2, the J call TRBJ2-2, with a weak D call TRBD2 (5 bases). The CDR3 sequence is 15 residues long. Trimming took 2 bases from V and 6 from J, leaving 13 bases between them. Looked up from germline, CDR1 is SGHTA and CDR2 is FQGNSA. As DNA, the CDR3 is TGTGCCAGCAGCTTATTGACCGGCGGGTCCGGGGAGCTGTTTTTT. This gives the protein CASSLLTGGSGELFF.